What follows is one TCR beta chain and its context. What it binds is unknown. Time point reported: week 5, during vaccination. All doses held 300 ug of mutant IDH1 20-mer peptide, with topical imiquimod. The data were obtained in a study of a mutant IDH1 vaccine in newly diagnosed glioma. The data were produced by immunoSEQ multiplex PCR, yet TCRdb's version contains in-frame clones alone and is incomplete. The sample holds under 70,000 clones, 84% seen once. Germline V gene sequence: CDR1 MGHRA, CDR2 YSYEKL. The CDR3 has 15 residues. V lost 4 bases to trimming and J lost 5 bases; unmatched junction nucleotides: 9.

The sequence was obtained from a woman aged 50 to 60 with glioma. The chain carries TRBV4-1 and TRBJ2-5; TRBD1 agrees at 8 bases. The input for sequencing was PBMCs, taken from a glioma patient whose treatment included an IDH1 peptide vaccine. In DNA form, the CDR3 reads TGCGCCAGCAGCCCGGGACAGGTGACGGTGGAGACCCAGTACTTC. Protein product: CASSPGQVTVETQYF.